The 9 T cell receptor beta chains reported below all come from one sample, sequenced in a study of beta chain features in type 1 diabetes. Study-wide findings and caveats: Shortening that was moderate but significant affected the TCRB CDR3s of Type 1 diabetes patients in all four CD4+ subsets.

Their cognate antigens are unknown. Every bit of the isolated RNA underwent reverse transcription, so sequencing read expressed TCRB transcripts. Method: immunoSEQ multiplex PCR; TCRdb's copy keeps in-frame clones and lacks some. This sample has a few hundred thousand clones, with approximately 12% found just once. The sequencing sample was made of naive CD4+ T cells from blood. All receptors come from a woman aged 18-29 years with type 1 diabetes.

This clone was counted once. V usage is TRBV4-3 and J usage is TRBJ2-7; 9 bases line up with TRBD2. The CDR3 has 15 residues. Germline V gene sequence: CDR1 LGHNA, CDR2 YSLEER. V was clipped by 2 bases and J by 3 bases; unmatched bases: 5. DNA of the CDR3: TGCGCCAGCAGCCAACTAGCGGGGCAACTCTACGAGCAGTACTTC. This encodes CASSQLAGQLYEQYF.

This clone was found a few times. V gene TRBV27 combines with J gene TRBJ2-6; tentatively, D is TRBD1 (5 bases). Germline V gene data show CDR1 as MNHEY and CDR2 as SMNVEV (reference sequence). The CDR3 contains 18 residues. Trimming left V 7 bases short and J 0 bases short, with 19 bases between. DNA for the CDR3: TGTGCCAGCAACCCAGGGATACTTTTTCCCTCTGGGGCCAACGTCCTGACTTTC. Translation: CASNPGILFPSGANVLTF.

This clone appeared a few times. The chain couples TRBV29-1 to TRBJ2-7; 9 bases line up with TRBD2. V shed 4 bases, J shed 5 bases, and the junction held 3 bases outside the gene matches. Germline loops: CDR1 SQVTM, CDR2 ANQGSEA. This CDR3 has 12 amino acids. The CDR3 region is CSVAIAGDEQYF. CDR3 DNA sequence: TGCAGCGTTGCAATAGCGGGGGACGAGCAGTACTTC.

Only a few counts were recorded for this clone. The chain employs TRBV9 and TRBJ2-3; D is perhaps TRBD2 (7 bases). This CDR3 has 14 amino acids. Trimming stripped 0 bases from V and 7 bases from J, with 12 bases between. Germline assignment: CDR1 SGDLS and CDR2 YYNGEE. This chain's CDR3 is CASSVAGGLNTQYF. The CDR3 DNA reads as TGTGCCAGCAGCGTAGCGGGGGGCCTGAATACGCAGTATTTT.

This chain connects TRBV25-1 to TRBJ2-1; 8 bases agree with TRBD2. Trimming cost V 5 bases and J 1 base; bases outside gene matches: 7. The germline V gene encodes CDR1 MGHDK and CDR2 SYGVNS. The CDR3 spans 16 residues. CDR3 in DNA: TGTGCCAGCAGTATTACTAGCGGAGAATCCTACAATGAGCAGTTCTTC. It specifies CASSITSGESYNEQFF. The variable domain in full, completed from reference TRBV25-1 and TRBJ2-1, reads EADIYQTPRYLVIGTGKKITLECSQTMGHDKMYWYQQDPGMELHLIHYSYGVNSTEKGDLSSESTVSRIRTEHFPLTLESARPSHTSQYLCASSITSGESYNEQFFGPGTRLTVL.

The chain recombines TRBV7-2 with TRBJ2-5; 11 positions agree with TRBD2. Germline V gene data show CDR1 as SGHTA and CDR2 as FQGNSA. The CDR3 loop spans 16 amino acids. The V gene end was trimmed by 5 bases and the J gene end by 7 bases; junction bases not matched to a gene: 12. The CDR3 DNA reads TGTGCCAGCAGCAAAGGAGGGACTAGCGGTCCCGGGACCCAGTACTTC. This codes for CASSKGGTSGPGTQYF.

V gene TRBV29-1 combines with J gene TRBJ2-1, with TRBD2 matching over 11 bases. In germline, CDR1 is SQVTM, CDR2 ANQGSEA. The length of the CDR3 is 19 residues. V shed 0 bases and J 0 bases; nucleotides not matched to a gene: 10. The CDR3 DNA follows: TGCAGCGTTGAAGATCTTGGTAGCGGGAGGGCGGGCTCCTACAATGAGCAGTTCTTC. Its protein product is CSVEDLGSGRAGSYNEQFF.

There are a few counts of this clone. This chain joins TRBV5-1 and TRBJ1-2; D may be TRBD1 (5 bases). Trimming removed 0 bases from V and 4 bases from J, with 7 bases in between. The CDR3 is 13 amino acids. Germline CDR1 SGHRS, CDR2 YFSETQ. This CDR3 is CASSLGQLYGYTF. CDR3 DNA: TGCGCCAGCAGCTTGGGACAGCTCTATGGCTACACCTTC.

This clone has a handful of counts. This chain uses TRBV5-4 with TRBJ2-6, with 7 bases lining up with TRBD1. Trimming at V came to 5 bases and at J to 5 bases, leaving 4 bases not matched to a gene. The germline CDR1 and CDR2 sequences are SGHNT and YYREEE (reference sequence). The CDR3 contains 14 residues. The CDR3 bases are TGTGCCAGCAGTGACAGGGACAGGGCCAACGTCCTGACTTTC. Translation gives CASSDRDRANVLTF.